This T cell receptor beta chain stems from a study of T cell responses to AZD1222 COVID-19 vaccine. Trimming removed 5 bases from V and 5 bases from J; junction bases left unmatched: 11. This CDR3 region has 16 residues. Germline CDR1 reads SGHTA; CDR2 reads FQGNSA. This table comes from immunoSEQ multiplex PCR, and its TCRdb copy is limited to in-frame clones, with some not included. The data contain 100,000 to 150,000 clones, 88% of them singletons. As regards this clone: Antigen specificity is unknown.

Regarding the study as a whole: Baseline seropositives among AZD1222 recipients totaled only six or seven. Spike-specific TCR breadth rose after two AZD1222 doses, and depth rose as well. Donor demographics were predominantly white British with a female majority; clonal diversity may be underestimated.

The receptor comes from an adult in good health. The sequenced sample was peripheral blood, obtained on day 0 of AZD1222 vaccination. The chain recombines TRBV7-2 with TRBJ2-5; 10 bases are a match to TRBD1. CDR3 bases: TGTGCCAGCAGCCCTAACCGGGACAGGGGAAGGGAGACCCAGTACTTC. Its translation is CASSPNRDRGRETQYF. Drawing the rest from reference TRBV7-2 and TRBJ2-5, the complete variable domain is GAGVSQSPSNKVTEKGKDVELRCDPISGHTALYWYRQSLGQGLEFLIYFQGNSAPDKSGLPSDRFSAERTGGSVSTLTIQRTQQEDSAVYLCASSPNRDRGRETQYFGPGTRLLVL.